This T cell receptor beta chain was documented in a study of Japanese encephalitis immunity and Zika vaccine responses (dated by TCRdb to the early 2020s). Regarding the study in general: Three 5.0 ug doses of alum-adjuvanted ZPIV were administered to included participants at weeks 0, 4 and 28. The ZIKV peptides, 15-mers that overlapped by 11 residues, were chosen for containing NetMHCpan/NetMHCII-predicted epitopes with affinity below 50 nM. Approximately twelve participants received one dose of YFV vaccine (YF-VAX) before ZPIV, and eight to ten participants were flavivirus-naive. The study tested whether CD4 T cell responses to the Zika vaccine were shaped by prior Japanese encephalitis virus (JEV) or yellow fever virus (YFV) vaccination. For TCR sequencing, six representative participants were chosen from each pre-vaccination group, with samples at week 0 (after pre-vaccination, before ZPIV) and week 52. In addition, the TCR repertoires of a few flavivirus-naive individuals were analyzed at weeks 2, 6 and 52 after ZPIV vaccination began. For stimulation, either ZIKV structural-protein peptide pools divided into flavivirus-conserved and non-conserved sets were used, or JEV or YFV peptides matching the pre-vaccination. Eleven to twelve participants were given two doses of JEV vaccine (IXIARO) 28 days apart, two to three months before the first ZPIV dose. Paper-wide results and their limitations: Rather than the whole vaccinated cohort, the analysis covered just a subset of trial participants, namely those who received three doses and had adequate samples. CD8 T cell responses of very low magnitude were detected against ZIKV peptide pools and were observed in only a few individuals. Peptide-pool deconvolution was not performed because of sample size limitations, and consequently the individual peptides driving cross-reactive responses were not identified. After ZPIV, repertoire richness of CD4 T cells responding to conserved ZIKV epitopes significantly decreased in JEV-pre-vaccinated donors. Samples were clustered by participant, with no similarity observed between individuals, suggesting that no public TCRs were detected. Repertoire similarity across time-points and stimulations was higher in JEV-pre-vaccinated donors than in YFV-pre-vaccinated donors, indicating more clonotypes shared between ZIKV and JEV stimulation.

The germline V gene (reference sequence) specifies LGHDT as CDR1 and YNNKEL as CDR2. At the junction V is shortened by 3 bases and J by 5 bases, with 13 bases in between. The CDR3 sequence holds 14 residues, the cysteine and phenylalanine included. Of the read, only the CDR3 DNA is kept; its 42 bases are in frame from base 1. Library preparation was by 5' RACE. Before sequencing, the TCRbeta libraries were pooled in proportion to the number of cells sorted for each library. Total RNA from sorted cells was extracted with RNAzol RT, and cDNA was made with an oligo(dT) primer and a template-switching oligo. Using Kapa HiFi, PCR amplified the TCRbeta V-CDR3-J region between a SMARTer oligo primer and a TCRbeta constant-region primer. Illumina adaptors and sample-specific index barcodes were added in a second PCR, followed by HighPrep bead cleanup and Bioanalyzer confirmation of a band of roughly 650 bp. The libraries were sequenced on an Illumina MiSeq using 2x151 bp paired-end reads. Processing in the source paper ran as follows. Reads were demultiplexed with an in-house Java program, and MiXCR assigned TCRbeta annotations and counted clonotypes. Repertoire overlap was assessed with Morisita-Horn indices from the R package vegan, and UPGMA clustering and Circos plots of recurring clonotypes were generated. Shannon diversity and richness were each normalized to the maximum value possible given the input cell numbers, so the resulting values fell between 0 and 1. CDR3beta sequences were aligned using MUSCLE, distances were calculated using SeqinR, and multidimensional scaling was plotted in R. The raw public reads went through TCRdb reprocessing: fastp at Q25, MiXCR clone calling, in-frame beta chains kept. CDR3 protein sequences are deduplicated, and each keeps its most common genes and DNA. These V and J calls originate from TCRdb's pipeline instead of the authors' own analysis. The sample contains about 1,600 distinct CDR3 sequences, 5.5% to 7% of them found a single time. Roughly 28% of the sample belongs to the ten largest clones.

PBMCs were labeled with CellTrace CFSE and cultured for 6 to 7 days in RPMI with roughly 8% human serum plus peptide pools at approximately 1 ug/mL each. On a BD FACSAria, proliferating CD4 T cells were sorted without fixation as live CD56-CD19-CD16-CD3+CD4+ CFSE-low cells. The enrolled adults were healthy and tested seronegative for ZIKV, JEV, YFV, DENV and WNV on microneutralization screening. The samples were drawn from a phase 1 trial of an alum-adjuvanted Zika purified-inactivated virus (ZPIV) vaccine that was randomized, double-blinded and placebo-controlled. Peripheral blood mononuclear cells were isolated by standard procedure and stored frozen in liquid nitrogen until use. This clonotype is labeled medium-sized (0.01 to 0.1%). Qualities for individual bases were not recorded, and no much larger clone is one base off.

This sequence uses TRBV3-1 and TRBJ1-1, and TRBD1 may be the D gene, going by 5 matching bases. The source is an adult woman who received an inactivated Zika virus vaccine. The source was antigen-activated CD4+ T cells from blood, cultured, collected during a Zika inactivated vaccine study. The DNA sequence is given as TGTGCCAGCAGCCAGGTCGGGGACGGAACTGAAGCTTTCTTT. Its product reads: CASSQVGDGTEAFF. Where the CDR3 stops, the reference TRBV3-1 and TRBJ1-1 genes take over; the full variable domain is DTAVSQTPKYLVTQMGNDKSIKCEQNLGHDTMYWYKQDSKKFLKIMFSYNNKELIINETVPNRFSPKSPDKAHLNLHINSLELGDSAVYFCASSQVGDGTEAFFGQGTRLTVV.